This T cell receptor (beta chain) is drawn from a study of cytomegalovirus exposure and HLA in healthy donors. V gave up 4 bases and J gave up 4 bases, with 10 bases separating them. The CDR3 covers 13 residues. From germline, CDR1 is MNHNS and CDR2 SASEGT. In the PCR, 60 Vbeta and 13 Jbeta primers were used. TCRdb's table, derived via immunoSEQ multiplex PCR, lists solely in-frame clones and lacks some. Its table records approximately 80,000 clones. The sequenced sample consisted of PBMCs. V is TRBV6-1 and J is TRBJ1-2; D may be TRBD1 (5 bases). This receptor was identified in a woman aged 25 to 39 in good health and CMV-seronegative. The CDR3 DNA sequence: TGTGCCAGCAGTGCGCTCAGGGTCTATGGCTACACCTTC. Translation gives CASSALRVYGYTF.